This T cell receptor (beta chain) was captured in a study of blood T cell repertoires in COVID-19. Looking at the study overall: COVID-19 samples from acute and convalescent phases originated in the United States, Italy and Spain. Sources were T cells, B-cell-depleted T cells, or PBMCs; the material itself was cDNA or gDNA.

Original handling: Counts of nucleated cells, estimated from reference gene primer amplification, were obtained. Profiled with immunoSEQ multiplex PCR; TCRdb holds only in-frame clones, not every one. That table gives V, J and clone size, and the DNA gave D and trimming. This table holds about 110,000 clones, 80% to 90% found once. Between the trimmed V and J ends, which lost 4 bases and 7 bases, there was a span of 23 bases. Germline V lookup: CDR1 SGHRS, CDR2 YFSETQ. This CDR3 contains 16 residues. This rearrangement joins TRBV5-1 to TRBJ2-5, with D tentatively TRBD1 (6 bases). The TCR was taken from a human donor in a cohort sampled during active COVID-19. Sequencing was performed on peripheral blood. CDR3 sequence: CASSPLTGSVDGTQYF. CDR3 in DNA: TGCGCCAGCAGCCCCCTAACAGGGTCGGTCGACGGGACCCAGTACTTC.